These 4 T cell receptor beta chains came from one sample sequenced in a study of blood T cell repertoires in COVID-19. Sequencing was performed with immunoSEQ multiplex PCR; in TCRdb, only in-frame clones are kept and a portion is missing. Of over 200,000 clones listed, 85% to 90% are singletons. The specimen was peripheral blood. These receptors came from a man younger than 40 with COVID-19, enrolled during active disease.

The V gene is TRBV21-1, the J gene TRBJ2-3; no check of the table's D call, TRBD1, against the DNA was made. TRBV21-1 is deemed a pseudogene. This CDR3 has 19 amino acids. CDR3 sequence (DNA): TGTGCCAGCAGCAAAAATCGGGCTCCGGACAGGGTTCGGTCAGATACGCAGTATTTT. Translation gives CASSKNRAPDRVRSDTQYF.

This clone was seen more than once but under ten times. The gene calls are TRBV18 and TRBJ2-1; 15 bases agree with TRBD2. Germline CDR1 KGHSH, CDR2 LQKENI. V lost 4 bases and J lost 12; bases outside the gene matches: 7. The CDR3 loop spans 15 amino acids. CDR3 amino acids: CASSQRGTSGRRQFF. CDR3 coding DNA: TGTGCCAGCTCACAAAGGGGGACTAGCGGGAGGAGGCAGTTCTTC.

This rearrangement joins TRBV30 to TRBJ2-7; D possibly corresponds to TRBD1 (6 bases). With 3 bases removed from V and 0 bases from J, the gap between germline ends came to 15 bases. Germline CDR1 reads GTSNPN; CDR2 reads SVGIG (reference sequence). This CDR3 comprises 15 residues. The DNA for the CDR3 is TGTGCCTGGAGCCCACAGGGATATCGCTCCTACGAGCAGTACTTC. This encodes CAWSPQGYRSYEQYF.

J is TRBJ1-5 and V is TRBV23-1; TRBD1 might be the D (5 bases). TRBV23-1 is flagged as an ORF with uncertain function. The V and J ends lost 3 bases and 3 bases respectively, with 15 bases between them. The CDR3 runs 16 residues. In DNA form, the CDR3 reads TGCGCCAGCAGTCACACCTTATACAGGCACAATCAGCCCCAGCATTTT. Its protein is CASSHTLYRHNQPQHF.